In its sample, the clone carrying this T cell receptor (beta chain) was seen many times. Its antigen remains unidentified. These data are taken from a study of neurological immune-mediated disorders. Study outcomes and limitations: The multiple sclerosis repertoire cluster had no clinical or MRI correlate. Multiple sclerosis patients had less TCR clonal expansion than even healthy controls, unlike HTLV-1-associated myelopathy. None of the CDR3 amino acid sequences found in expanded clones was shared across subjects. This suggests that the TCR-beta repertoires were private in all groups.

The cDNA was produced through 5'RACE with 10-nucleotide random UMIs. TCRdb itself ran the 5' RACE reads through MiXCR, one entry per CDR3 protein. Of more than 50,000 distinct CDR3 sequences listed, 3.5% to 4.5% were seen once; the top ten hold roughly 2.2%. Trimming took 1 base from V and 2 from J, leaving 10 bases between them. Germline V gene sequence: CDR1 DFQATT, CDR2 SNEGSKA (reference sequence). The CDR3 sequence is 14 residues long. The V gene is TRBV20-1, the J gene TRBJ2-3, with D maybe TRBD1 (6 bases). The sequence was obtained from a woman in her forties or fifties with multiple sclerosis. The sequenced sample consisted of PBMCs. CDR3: CSARVGTTTDTQYF. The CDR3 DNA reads TGCAGTGCTAGAGTAGGGACAACCACAGATACGCAGTATTTT.